This entry lists 29 T cell receptor beta chains sequenced from one sample in a study of T cell responses to AZD1222 COVID-19 vaccine. Sequencing used immunoSEQ multiplex PCR; TCRdb keeps in-frame clones, though not all of them. Of 150,000 to 200,000 clones listed, 88% are singletons. Sample: peripheral blood, taken on day 0 of AZD1222 vaccination. Receptors were obtained from an adult in good health.

The chain joins TRBV19 to TRBJ2-4; 7 bases are shared with TRBD1. The V and J ends lost 4 bases and 5 bases, in that order; junction bases with no gene match: 5. From germline, CDR1 is LNHDA and CDR2 SQIVND (reference sequence). The CDR3 length is 14 residues. The CDR3: CASSNTGTENIQYF. As DNA, the CDR3 is TGTGCCAGTAGTAACACCGGGACAGAAAACATTCAGTACTTC.

The chain has TRBV3-1 (or the pseudogene TRBV3-2) and TRBJ2-3; 15 nucleotides line up with TRBD2. The CDR3 is 20 residues long. The J segment lost 4 bases and the V segment lost 4 bases, leaving 15 bases of the junction unmatched. Germline lookup yields CDR1 LGHDT and CDR2 YNNKEL (reference sequence). The CDR3 nucleotides read TGTGCCAGCAGCCCAGCCCCTGGACTAGCGGGGGGGCAAGAAGCAGATACGCAGTATTTT. Encoded protein: CASSPAPGLAGGQEADTQYF.

V and J are TRBV27 and TRBJ1-6; D remains unclear. Germline assignment: CDR1 MNHEY and CDR2 SMNVEV (reference sequence). V gave up 6 bases and J gave up 0 bases, with 9 bases separating them. This CDR3 is built from 15 residues. This chain's CDR3 is CASRGGSSYNSPLHF. DNA of the CDR3: TGTGCCAGCAGGGGAGGGAGCTCCTATAATTCACCCCTCCACTTT.

This clone was recorded a few times. J is TRBJ1-1 and V is TRBV7-9; 10 bases map to TRBD1. CDR3 length: 14 residues. Germline lookup yields CDR1 SEHNR and CDR2 FQNEAQ (reference sequence). V was pared by 4 bases and J by 4 bases, with 3 bases of the junction left unmatched. CDR3 protein: CASSSRDRGTEAFF. CDR3 nucleotides: TGTGCCAGCAGCTCCCGGGACAGGGGCACTGAAGCTTTCTTT.

This sequence joins TRBV27 and TRBJ2-1; perhaps D is TRBD1 or TRBD2 (6 bases each). The germline V gene has CDR1 MNHEY and CDR2 SMNVEV (reference sequence). This CDR3 is 13 amino acids long. V was clipped by 6 bases and J by 10 bases, with 16 bases between them. In DNA, the CDR3 is TGTGCCAGCAGCAAAAGGGGGGCCATAGAGCAGTTCTTC. Protein sequence: CASSKRGAIEQFF.

V and J are TRBV7-6 and TRBJ2-5; 7 nucleotides line up with TRBD1. The V gene's germline CDR1 is SGHVS and CDR2 FNYEAQ. V was pared by 4 bases and J by 6 bases, with 14 bases of the junction left unmatched. The CDR3 has 16 amino acids. CDR3: CASSSQGWAGLKTQYF. The CDR3 DNA sequence: TGTGCCAGCAGCTCACAGGGGTGGGCAGGGTTGAAGACCCAGTACTTC.

This chain joins TRBV2 and TRBJ2-7, with 7 bases identical to TRBD1. The V gene end was trimmed by 10 bases and the J gene end by 3 bases; junction bases not matched to a gene: 12. The CDR3 consists of 14 residues. CDR1 is SNHLY, CDR2 FYNNEI, per germline. CDR3 sequence: CAIRTTGPLYEQYF. As DNA, the CDR3 is TGTGCCATCCGAACGACAGGGCCCCTCTACGAGCAGTACTTC.

The V call is TRBV10-3, the J call TRBJ1-2; TRBD1 might be the D (6 bases). The length of the CDR3 is 17 residues. Trimming removed 3 bases at V and 6 bases at J, with 23 bases between. Per germline, CDR1 ENHRY and CDR2 SYGVKD. The CDR3 nucleotides are TGTGCCATCAGTGATCCCTACACCGGGACACTTGGGGATGGCTACACCTTC. This gives the protein CAISDPYTGTLGDGYTF.

The rearrangement links TRBV28 to TRBJ1-5; D unresolved. Trimming stripped 7 bases from V and 2 bases from J, with 12 bases between. This CDR3 is 14 amino acids long. The germline CDR1 and CDR2 sequences are MDHEN and SYDVKM. Here the CDR3 reads CASTPPSGNQPQHF. The CDR3 nucleotides read TGTGCCAGCACCCCCCCGAGCGGCAATCAGCCCCAGCATTTT.

In this sample, this clone turned up a few times. This chain uses TRBV6-5 with TRBJ2-1; 12 bases are a match to TRBD1. The germline V gene has CDR1 MNHEY and CDR2 SVGAGI. V was pared by 4 bases and J by 7 bases, with 5 bases of the junction left unmatched. The CDR3 runs 15 residues. This chain's CDR3 is CASSSGTGGINEQFF. The CDR3 DNA sequence: TGTGCCAGCAGTTCCGGGACAGGGGGCATAAATGAGCAGTTCTTC.

The chain recombines TRBV21-1 with TRBJ1-5. TRBV21-1 is a documented pseudogene. The CDR3 spans 13 residues. The CDR3 here is CASSWGSNQPQHF. The CDR3 DNA reads TGTGCCAGCAGTTGGGGGAGCAATCAGCCCCAGCATTTT.

This clone was counted a single time. This same CDR3 is encoded by further DNA sequences in the sample. The CDR3 DNA sequence: TGTGCCAGCAGTCCTGGACAGGGGAGCTCTGGGGCCAACGTCCTGACTTTC. Translating gives CASSPGQGSSGANVLTF. V is TRBV6-6 and J is TRBJ2-6; 9 bases are a match to TRBD1. The germline gives CDR1 MNHNY, CDR2 SVGAGI (reference sequence). The ends lost 5 bases at V and 0 bases at J; junction bases unmatched: 5. The CDR3 covers 17 residues.

The chain recombines TRBV6-2 or TRBV6-3 with TRBJ1-2; weak D call: TRBD1 (6 bases). The CDR3 sequence is 16 residues long. V lost 2 bases to trimming and J lost 3 bases, with 16 bases between them. Germline V gene data show CDR1 as MNHEY and CDR2 as SVGEGT. CDR3 protein: CASSYRLGGYDYGYTF. In DNA form, the CDR3 reads TGTGCCAGCAGTTACCGTCTTGGGGGCTACGACTATGGCTACACCTTC.

The V and J genes are TRBV18 and TRBJ2-7; D is possibly TRBD1 (5 bases). V was pared by 2 bases and J by 0 bases, with 17 bases between. The CDR3 is made up of 17 amino acids. The germline V gene has CDR1 KGHSH and CDR2 LQKENI. The CDR3 is CASSPMSGALSSYEQYF. CDR3 sequence (DNA): TGTGCCAGCTCACCAATGTCTGGGGCCCTCAGCTCCTACGAGCAGTACTTC.

The genes are TRBV19 and TRBJ1-2; TRBD1 matches 11 bases. From germline, CDR1 is LNHDA and CDR2 SQIVND (reference sequence). Trimming took 3 bases from V and 3 from J; bases not matched to a gene: 9. This CDR3 spans 17 amino acids. Written as DNA, the CDR3 is TGTGCCAGTAGTATCGATCGGACAGGGGGCGAGCACTATGGCTACACCTTC. This sequence encodes CASSIDRTGGEHYGYTF.

This clone was picked up a small number of times. The V gene is TRBV6-6, the J gene TRBJ1-1; D is perhaps TRBD1 (5 bases). The V gene's germline CDR1 is MNHNY and CDR2 SVGAGI (reference sequence). CDR3 length: 17 amino acids. The ends were cut back, 5 bases at V and 2 bases at J, with 21 bases in the middle. Here the CDR3 reads CASSPPDWGTDNTEAFF. The DNA of the CDR3 is TGTGCCAGCAGTCCACCGGACTGGGGGACTGACAACACTGAAGCTTTCTTT.

The chain uses TRBV19 and TRBJ1-3, with 8 positions matching TRBD1. Looked up from germline, CDR1 is LNHDA and CDR2 is SQIVND (reference sequence). V lost 6 bases, J lost 0 bases, and 13 bases stayed unmatched. The CDR3 is 18 amino acids. The CDR3 sequence: CASSLRQSGTGSGNTIYF. For the CDR3, the DNA is TGTGCCAGTAGCCTTCGCCAATCCGGGACAGGCTCTGGAAACACCATATATTTT.

Only a few counts were recorded for this clone. The chain joins TRBV12-3 or TRBV12-4 to TRBJ1-1; 8 bases align to TRBD1. This CDR3 is 13 amino acids long. V was clipped by 6 bases and J by 2 bases; unmatched bases: 2. CDR3 residues: CASSDRGNTEAFF. CDR3 nucleotide sequence: TGTGCCAGCAGCGACAGGGGCAACACTGAAGCTTTCTTT.

This rearrangement joins TRBV18 to TRBJ2-1; D gene unclear. The CDR3 totals 13 residues. Trimming took 7 bases from V and 5 from J, leaving 12 bases between them. From germline, CDR1 is KGHSH and CDR2 LQKENI. The CDR3 sequence: CASYHDGNNEQFF. CDR3 in DNA: TGTGCCAGCTATCATGACGGAAACAATGAGCAGTTCTTC.

This sequence joins TRBV19 and TRBJ1-5; TRBD1 agrees at 9 bases. This CDR3 is built from 17 residues. Germline V gene sequence: CDR1 LNHDA, CDR2 SQIVND (reference sequence). Trimming cost V 1 base and J 0 bases; bases outside gene matches: 4. CDR3 DNA: TGTGCCAGTAGTATAGCGGGGACAGGGATTAGCAATCAGCCCCAGCATTTT. It specifies CASSIAGTGISNQPQHF.

V is TRBV27 and J is TRBJ1-5, with D perhaps matching TRBD1 (6 bases). Germline values: CDR1 MNHEY, CDR2 SMNVEV (reference sequence). V was cut by 6 bases and J by 5 bases, with 14 bases left in between. This CDR3 is 14 amino acids long. The CDR3 is CASSPLGGDQPQHF. CDR3 sequence (DNA): TGTGCCAGCAGCCCCCTAGGGGGGGATCAGCCCCAGCATTTT.

The chain couples TRBV5-5 to TRBJ1-1; no definite D call. The V gene's germline CDR1 is SGHKS and CDR2 YYEKEE (reference sequence). V was shortened by 0 bases and J by 1 base, with 4 bases between the two germline ends. This CDR3 spans 13 amino acids. CDR3 nucleotides: TGTGCCAGCAGCTTGGACTCGAACACTGAAGCTTTCTTT. It is translated as CASSLDSNTEAFF.

The rearrangement joins TRBV19 to TRBJ2-3; 12 bases line up with TRBD2. Germline values: CDR1 LNHDA, CDR2 SQIVND (reference sequence). With 6 bases clipped from V and 3 bases from J, the junction kept 4 bases outside the gene matches. CDR3 length: 15 amino acids. The CDR3 protein is CASSRLAGATDTQYF. The CDR3 region has the DNA TGTGCCAGTAGCCGACTAGCGGGGGCGACAGATACGCAGTATTTT.

The chain's CDR3 is CASSLGTGRKNTEAFF. The CDR3 bases are TGCGCCAGCAGCTTGGGGACAGGGCGTAAAAACACTGAAGCTTTCTTT. This sequence joins TRBV5-1 and TRBJ1-1, with 8 bases that match TRBD1. After removal of 0 bases from V and 2 bases from J, the junction contained 6 bases not matched to a gene. CDR3 length: 16 amino acids. The germline V gene has CDR1 SGHRS and CDR2 YFSETQ.

This clone was found a few times. The V gene is TRBV6-1, the J gene TRBJ1-5; D is possibly TRBD1 (6 bases). CDR1 and CDR2 (germline): MNHNS, SASEGT. With 4 bases removed from V and 1 base from J, the gap between germline ends came to 17 bases. The CDR3 contains 17 residues. The DNA of the CDR3 is TGTGCCAGCAGTGGTGCTCAGGGGCTCGGGAGCAATCAGCCCCAGCATTTT. Translating it yields CASSGAQGLGSNQPQHF.

This sequence joins TRBV28 and TRBJ1-1; 10 bases are a match to TRBD1. This CDR3 spans 15 amino acids. V dropped 5 bases and J dropped 1; count of bases not matched to a gene: 4. Germline V gene lookup returns CDR1 MDHEN and CDR2 SYDVKM. The CDR3 protein is CASSPRDRGNTEAFF. As DNA, the CDR3 is TGTGCCAGCAGTCCCCGGGACAGGGGGAACACTGAAGCTTTCTTT. Using reference TRBV28 and TRBJ1-1 for the parts outside the CDR3, the full variable domain is DVKVTQSSRYLVKRTGEKVFLECVQDMDHENMFWYRQDPGLGLRLIYFSYDVKMKEKGDIPEGYSVSREKKERFSLILESASTNQTSMYLCASSPRDRGNTEAFFGQGTRLTVV.

The V gene is TRBV30, the J gene TRBJ1-1, with 10 bases fitting TRBD1. Per the germline V gene, CDR1 is GTSNPN and CDR2 is SVGIG (reference sequence). The CDR3 runs to 18 residues. The V and J ends lost 2 bases and 0 bases, in that order; junction bases with no gene match: 12. This CDR3 is CAWSKRDRGVWVNTEAFF. The DNA for the CDR3 is TGTGCCTGGAGTAAACGGGACAGGGGTGTTTGGGTGAACACTGAAGCTTTCTTT.

The chain is built from TRBV21-1 and TRBJ1-1; the D call in the table, TRBD1, was not verified against the DNA. TRBV21-1 is designated a pseudogene. The CDR3 sequence is 14 residues long. CDR3 sequence (DNA): TGTGCCAGCAGATCAGGGGGTATGGACACTGAAGCTTTCTTT. Protein sequence: CASRSGGMDTEAFF.

V usage is TRBV12-3 or TRBV12-4 and J usage is TRBJ2-3; no firm D call. This CDR3 comprises 13 residues. Trimming cost V 5 bases and J 2 bases, with 8 bases left between them. The CDR3 coding sequence is TGTGCCAGCAGTGCGACTCTCACAGATACGCAGTATTTT. As protein: CASSATLTDTQYF.